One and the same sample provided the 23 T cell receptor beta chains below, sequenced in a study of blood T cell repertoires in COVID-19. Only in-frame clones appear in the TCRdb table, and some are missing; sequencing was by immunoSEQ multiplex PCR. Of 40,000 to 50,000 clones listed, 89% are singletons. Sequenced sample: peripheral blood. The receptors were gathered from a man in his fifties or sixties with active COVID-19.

CDR3 sequence: CASSQTGANQPQHF. Here the CDR3 DNA reads TGTGCCAGCAGTCAGACAGGGGCCAACCAGCCCCAGCATTTT. V and J are TRBV7-9 and TRBJ1-5, with 8 bases identical to TRBD1. The junction had 8 bases not matched to a gene; V was cut back by 6 bases and J by 7 bases. The V gene's germline CDR1 is SEHNR and CDR2 FQNEAQ (reference sequence). The CDR3 consists of 14 residues.

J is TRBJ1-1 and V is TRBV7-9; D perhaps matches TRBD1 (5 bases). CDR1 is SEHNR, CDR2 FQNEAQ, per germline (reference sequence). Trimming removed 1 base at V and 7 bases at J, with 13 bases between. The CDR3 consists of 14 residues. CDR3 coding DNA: TGTGCCAGCAGCTTAGTGCGGACACCCTTTGAAGCTTTCTTT. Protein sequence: CASSLVRTPFEAFF.

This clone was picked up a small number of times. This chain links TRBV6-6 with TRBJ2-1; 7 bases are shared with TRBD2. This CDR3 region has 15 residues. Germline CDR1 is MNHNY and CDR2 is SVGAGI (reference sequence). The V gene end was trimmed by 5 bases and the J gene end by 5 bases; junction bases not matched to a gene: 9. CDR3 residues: CASSPFGTTNNEQFF. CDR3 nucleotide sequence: TGTGCCAGCAGTCCATTCGGGACTACAAACAATGAGCAGTTCTTC.

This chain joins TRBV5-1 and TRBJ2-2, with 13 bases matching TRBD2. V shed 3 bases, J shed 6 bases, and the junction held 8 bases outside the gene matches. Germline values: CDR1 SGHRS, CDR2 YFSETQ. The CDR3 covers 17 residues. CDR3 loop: CASSWGTSGIFPGELFF. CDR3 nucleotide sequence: TGCGCCAGCAGCTGGGGGACTAGCGGGATTTTCCCCGGGGAGCTGTTTTTT.

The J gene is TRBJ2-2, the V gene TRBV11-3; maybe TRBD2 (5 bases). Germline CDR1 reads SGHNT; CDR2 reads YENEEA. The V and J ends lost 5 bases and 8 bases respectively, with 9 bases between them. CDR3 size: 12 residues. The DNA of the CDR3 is TGTGCCAGCAGCCCCTGGGAGGGGGAGCTGTTTTTT. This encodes CASSPWEGELFF.

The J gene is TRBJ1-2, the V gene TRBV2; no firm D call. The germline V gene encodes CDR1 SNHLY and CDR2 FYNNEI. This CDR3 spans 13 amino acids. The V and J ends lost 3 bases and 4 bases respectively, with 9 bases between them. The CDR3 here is CASSDGVRYGYTF. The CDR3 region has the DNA TGTGCCAGCAGTGACGGGGTTCGCTATGGCTACACCTTC.

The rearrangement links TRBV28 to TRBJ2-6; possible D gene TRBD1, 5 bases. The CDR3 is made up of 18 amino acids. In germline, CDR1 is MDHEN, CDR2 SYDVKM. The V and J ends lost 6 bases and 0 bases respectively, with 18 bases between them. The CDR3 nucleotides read TGTGCCAGCAGCGAATCGACAGTTCCTCGCTCTGGGGCCAACGTCCTGACTTTC. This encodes CASSESTVPRSGANVLTF.

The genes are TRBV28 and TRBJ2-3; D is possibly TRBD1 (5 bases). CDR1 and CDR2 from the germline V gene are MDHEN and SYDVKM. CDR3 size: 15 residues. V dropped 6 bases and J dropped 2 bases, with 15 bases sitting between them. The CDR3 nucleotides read TGTGCCAGCAGCCCGACAGCATTCCACACAGATACGCAGTATTTT. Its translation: CASSPTAFHTDTQYF.

The CDR3 spells CASSTGLAGYSGANVLTF. CDR3 in DNA: TGTGCCAGCAGTACGGGACTAGCGGGGTACTCTGGGGCCAACGTCCTGACTTTC. This rearrangement joins TRBV27 to TRBJ2-6; 13 positions match TRBD2. With V trimmed by 5 bases and J by 0 bases, 4 bases remained unmatched. This CDR3 comprises 18 residues. Germline CDR1 reads MNHEY; CDR2 reads SMNVEV (reference sequence).

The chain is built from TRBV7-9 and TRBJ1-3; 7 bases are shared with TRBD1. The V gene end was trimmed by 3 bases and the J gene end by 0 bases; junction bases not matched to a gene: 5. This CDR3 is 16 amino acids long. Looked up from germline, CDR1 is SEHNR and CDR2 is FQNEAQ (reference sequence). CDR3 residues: CASSFPGQSSGNTIYF. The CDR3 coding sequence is TGTGCCAGCAGCTTCCCGGGACAGAGCTCTGGAAACACCATATATTTT. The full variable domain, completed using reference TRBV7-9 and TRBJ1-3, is DTGVSQNPRHKITKRGQNVTFRCDPISEHNRLYWYRQTLGQGPEFLTYFQNEAQLEKSRLLSDRFSAERPKGSFSTLEIQRTEQGDSAMYLCASSFPGQSSGNTIYFGEGSWLTVV.

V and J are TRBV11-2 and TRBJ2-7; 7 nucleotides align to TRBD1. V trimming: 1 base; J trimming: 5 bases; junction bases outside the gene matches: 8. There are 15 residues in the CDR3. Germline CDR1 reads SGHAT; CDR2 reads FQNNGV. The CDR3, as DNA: TGTGCCAGCAGCTTAGTTAGGGGGCGAGGGAACGAGCAGTACTTC. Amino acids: CASSLVRGRGNEQYF. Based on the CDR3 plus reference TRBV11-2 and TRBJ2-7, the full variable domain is EAGVAQSPRYKIIEKRQSVAFWCNPISGHATLYWYQQILGQGPKLLIQFQNNGVVDDSQLPKDRFSAERLKGVDSTLKIQPAKLEDSAVYLCASSLVRGRGNEQYFGPGTRLTVT.

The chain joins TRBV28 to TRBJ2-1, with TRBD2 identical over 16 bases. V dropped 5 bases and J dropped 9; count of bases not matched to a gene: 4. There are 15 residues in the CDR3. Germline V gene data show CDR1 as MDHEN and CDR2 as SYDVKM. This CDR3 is CASSGGTSGRGEQFF. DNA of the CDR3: TGTGCCAGCAGTGGAGGGACTAGCGGGAGGGGTGAGCAGTTCTTC.

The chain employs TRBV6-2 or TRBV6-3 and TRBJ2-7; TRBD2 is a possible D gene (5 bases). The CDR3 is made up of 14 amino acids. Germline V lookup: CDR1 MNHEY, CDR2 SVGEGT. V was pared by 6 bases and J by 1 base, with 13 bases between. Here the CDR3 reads CASSPPGLSYEQYF. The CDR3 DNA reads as TGTGCCAGCAGCCCCCCCGGACTGTCCTACGAGCAGTACTTC.

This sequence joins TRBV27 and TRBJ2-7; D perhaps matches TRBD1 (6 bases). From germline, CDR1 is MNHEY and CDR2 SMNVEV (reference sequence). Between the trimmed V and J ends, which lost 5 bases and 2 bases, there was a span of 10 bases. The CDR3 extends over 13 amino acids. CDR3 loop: CASSTGTTYEQYF. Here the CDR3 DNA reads TGTGCCAGCAGTACAGGGACGACCTACGAGCAGTACTTC.

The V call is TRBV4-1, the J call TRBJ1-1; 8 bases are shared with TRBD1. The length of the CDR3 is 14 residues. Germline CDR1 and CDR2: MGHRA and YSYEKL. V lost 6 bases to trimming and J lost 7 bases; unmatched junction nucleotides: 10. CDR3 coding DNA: TGCGCCAGCAGTCTCGACAGGGGTCAGGGTGAAGCTTTCTTT. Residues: CASSLDRGQGEAFF.

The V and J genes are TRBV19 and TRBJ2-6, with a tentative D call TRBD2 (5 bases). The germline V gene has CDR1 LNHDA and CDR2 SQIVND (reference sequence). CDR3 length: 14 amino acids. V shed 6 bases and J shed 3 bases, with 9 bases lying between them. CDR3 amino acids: CASSYRGGANVLTF. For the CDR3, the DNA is TGTGCCAGTAGCTACCGGGGTGGGGCCAACGTCCTGACTTTC. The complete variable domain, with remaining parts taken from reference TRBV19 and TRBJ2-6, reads DGGITQSPKYLFRKEGQNVTLSCEQNLNHDAMYWYRQDPGQGLRLIYYSQIVNDFQKGDIAEGYSVSREKKESFPLTVTSAQKNPTAFYLCASSYRGGANVLTFGAGSRLTVL.

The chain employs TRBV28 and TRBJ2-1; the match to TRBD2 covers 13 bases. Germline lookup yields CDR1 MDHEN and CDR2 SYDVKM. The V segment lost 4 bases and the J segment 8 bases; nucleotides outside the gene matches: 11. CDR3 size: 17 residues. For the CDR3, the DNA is TGTGCCAGCAGTTACTCTCGGACTAGCGGGAGTTACGATGAGCAGTTCTTC. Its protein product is CASSYSRTSGSYDEQFF.

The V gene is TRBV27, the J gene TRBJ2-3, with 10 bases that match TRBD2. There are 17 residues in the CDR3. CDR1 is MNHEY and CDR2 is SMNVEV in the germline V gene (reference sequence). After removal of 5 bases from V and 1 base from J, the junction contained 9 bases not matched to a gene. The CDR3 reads CASSLRGLAVGTDTQYF. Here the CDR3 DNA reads TGTGCCAGCAGTCTACGAGGACTAGCGGTAGGCACAGATACGCAGTATTTT.

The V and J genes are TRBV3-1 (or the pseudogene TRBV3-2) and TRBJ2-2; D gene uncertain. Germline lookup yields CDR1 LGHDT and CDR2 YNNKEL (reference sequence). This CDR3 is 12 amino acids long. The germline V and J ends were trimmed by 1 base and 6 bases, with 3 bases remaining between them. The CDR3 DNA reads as TGTGCCAGCAGCCAAGGGCCCGGGGAGCTGTTTTTT. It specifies CASSQGPGELFF.

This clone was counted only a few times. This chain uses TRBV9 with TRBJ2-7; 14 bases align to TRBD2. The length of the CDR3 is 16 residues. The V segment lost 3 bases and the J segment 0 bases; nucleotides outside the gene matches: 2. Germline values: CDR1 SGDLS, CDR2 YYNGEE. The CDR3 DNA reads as TGTGCCAGCAGCGGAGGGACTAGCGGGAGCTCCTACGAGCAGTACTTC. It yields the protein CASSGGTSGSSYEQYF.

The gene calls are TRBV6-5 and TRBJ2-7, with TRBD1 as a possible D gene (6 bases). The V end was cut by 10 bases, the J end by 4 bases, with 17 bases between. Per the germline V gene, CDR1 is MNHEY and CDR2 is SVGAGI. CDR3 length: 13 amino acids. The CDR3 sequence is CATQGLIGYEQYF. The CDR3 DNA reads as TGTGCCACCCAGGGGTTAATAGGTTACGAGCAGTACTTC.

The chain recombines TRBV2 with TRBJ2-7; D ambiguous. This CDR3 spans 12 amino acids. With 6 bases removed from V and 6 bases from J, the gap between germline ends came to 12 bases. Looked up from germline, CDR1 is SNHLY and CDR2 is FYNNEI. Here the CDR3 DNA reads TGTGCCAGCAGCCCGCGTACGCCCGAGCAGTACTTC. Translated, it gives CASSPRTPEQYF. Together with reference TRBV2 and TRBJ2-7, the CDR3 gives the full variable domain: EPEVTQTPSHQVTQMGQEVILRCVPISNHLYFYWYRQILGQKVEFLVSFYNNEISEKSEIFDDQFSVERPDGSNFTLKIRSTKLEDSAMYFCASSPRTPEQYFGPGTRLTVT.

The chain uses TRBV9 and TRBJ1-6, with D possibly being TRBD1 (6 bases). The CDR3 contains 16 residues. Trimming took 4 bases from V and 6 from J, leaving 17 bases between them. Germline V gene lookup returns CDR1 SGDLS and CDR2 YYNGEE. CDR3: CASSSWDMDVNSPLHF. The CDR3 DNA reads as TGTGCCAGCAGCTCCTGGGACATGGATGTTAATTCACCCCTCCACTTT.